What follows are 10 T cell receptor beta chains derived from one specimen sequenced in a study of shared clonotypes between healthy human individuals. CD8 cells regarded as naive lacked CD45RO, were positively chosen for CCR7, and omitted terminally differentiated effector memory CD45RA+ cells. The method was immunoSEQ multiplex PCR; TCRdb's version includes in-frame clones alone and lacks a portion of them. Among around 1.9 million clones listed, around 93% were seen once. The source material was naive CD8+ T cells from PBMCs. The receptors stem from a young man in good health. Some clones in this sample may be carry-over from other donors' samples.

V gene TRBV15 combines with J gene TRBJ2-2, with 12 bases fitting TRBD2. Germline V gene data show CDR1 as LNHNV and CDR2 as YYDKDF (reference sequence). J was trimmed by 0 bases and V by 1 base; bases with no gene match: 0. CDR3 length equals 17 residues. CDR3 bases: TGTGCCACCAGCAGAGGACTAGCGGGAGCGAACACCGGGGAGCTGTTTTTT. It translates to CATSRGLAGANTGELFF.

The chain has TRBV6-1 and TRBJ2-7, with 9 bases matching TRBD1. Germline V gives CDR1 MNHNS, CDR2 SASEGT. CDR3 length: 13 residues. CDR3 in DNA: TGTGTCACGAACCGGGACAGGGACCACGAGCAGTACTTC. Protein sequence: CVTNRDRDHEQYF.

The chain recombines TRBV9 with TRBJ2-7, with a tentative D call TRBD1 (5 bases). The CDR3 loop spans 14 amino acids. V lost 2 bases and J lost 3, with 12 bases in between. Germline loops: CDR1 SGDLS, CDR2 YYNGEE. The CDR3 protein is CASSVRDSHYEQYF. CDR3 in DNA: TGTGCCAGCAGCGTCCGCGACAGTCACTACGAGCAGTACTTC.

The chain recombines TRBV27 with TRBJ2-7; no clear D gene. The V gene's germline CDR1 is MNHEY and CDR2 SMNVEV (reference sequence). This CDR3 is built from 15 residues. Between the trimmed V and J ends, which lost 3 bases and 3 bases, there was a span of 15 bases. The CDR3 reads CASSFSDRRVYEQYF. The CDR3, as DNA: TGTGCCAGCAGTTTTAGTGATAGGAGAGTCTACGAGCAGTACTTC.

This chain joins TRBV11-2 and TRBJ2-1, with unresolved D. Deletions cut 1 base from V and 7 bases from J, with 8 bases between. The CDR3 length is 13 residues. From germline, CDR1 is SGHAT and CDR2 FQNNGV. DNA for the CDR3: TGTGCCAGCAGCTTAGGGCTAAAGAATGAGCAGTTCTTC. This sequence encodes CASSLGLKNEQFF.

As regards this clone: The identical CDR3 is also encoded by other nucleotide sequences in the sample. CDR3 nucleotide sequence: TGTGCCAGCAGCGTAGGCGGCAGCACCTACGAGCAGTACTTC. Protein sequence: CASSVGGSTYEQYF. The rearrangement links TRBV9 to TRBJ2-7; D remains ambiguous. V was clipped by 0 bases and J by 2 bases, with 9 bases between them. The germline CDR1 and CDR2 sequences are SGDLS and YYNGEE. This CDR3 is 14 amino acids long.

V usage is TRBV7-9 and J usage is TRBJ1-1; 10 bases line up with TRBD1. Germline V gives CDR1 SEHNR, CDR2 FQNEAQ (reference sequence). The CDR3 runs 14 residues. The V gene end was trimmed by 5 bases and the J gene end by 4 bases; junction bases not matched to a gene: 4. The CDR3 here is CASSARDRGTEAFF. CDR3 nucleotides: TGTGCCAGCAGCGCCAGGGACAGGGGCACTGAAGCTTTCTTT. Drawing the rest from reference TRBV7-9 and TRBJ1-1, the complete variable domain is DTGVSQNPRHKITKRGQNVTFRCDPISEHNRLYWYRQTLGQGPEFLTYFQNEAQLEKSRLLSDRFSAERPKGSFSTLEIQRTEQGDSAMYLCASSARDRGTEAFFGQGTRLTVV.

The chain couples TRBV10-3 to TRBJ2-5; 8 nucleotides match TRBD2. J lost 3 bases, V lost 3 bases, and 3 bases had no gene match. Germline CDR1 reads ENHRY; CDR2 reads SYGVKD. The CDR3 is 14 amino acids. The CDR3 region has the DNA TGTGCCATCAGTGACGAACTAGCGGAAGAGACCCAGTACTTC. Amino acid sequence: CAISDELAEETQYF.

This chain connects TRBV27 to TRBJ2-7, with D tentatively TRBD1 (6 bases). The CDR3 runs to 15 residues. The germline V gene encodes CDR1 MNHEY and CDR2 SMNVEV (reference sequence). V was shortened by 6 bases and J by 7 bases, with 22 bases between the two germline ends. DNA for the CDR3: TGTGCCAGCAGCCAACAGGGATTCGTATCTGGTGAGCAGTACTTC. It yields the protein CASSQQGFVSGEQYF.

V and J are TRBV5-1 and TRBJ2-5, with 7 bases fitting TRBD2. The germline gives CDR1 SGHRS, CDR2 YFSETQ. This CDR3 spans 14 amino acids. Losses at the gene ends were 2 bases for V and 2 bases for J; bases not matched to a gene: 3. In DNA form, the CDR3 reads TGCGCCAGCAGCTTCGGGGGGAGGCAAGAGACCCAGTACTTC. Translated, it gives CASSFGGRQETQYF.